Detailed here is one T cell receptor beta chain. The germline gives CDR1 SEHNR, CDR2 FQNEAQ (reference sequence). The CDR3 contains 15 residues. With 1 base removed from V and 2 bases from J, the gap between germline ends came to 10 bases. This sample's time point: cycle 4 day 1 (C4D1), after less than seven weeks of nivolumab. All patients experienced relapse after autologous stem cell transplantation, and brentuximab vedotin exposure was variable. This sample is part of a study of PD-1 blockade in classical Hodgkin lymphoma. Profiling relied on immunoSEQ multiplex PCR, and the TCRdb table lists in-frame clones only, not all of them. The sample contains tens of thousands of clones, around 76% of which appear only once.

The rearrangement joins TRBV7-9 to TRBJ2-3; D is perhaps TRBD1 (5 bases). This TCR was recovered from a human donor with classical Hodgkin lymphoma. Sequenced here: peripheral blood mononuclear cells (PBMCs), sampled before the fourth cycle of nivolumab. Here the CDR3 reads CASSLGQGLTDTQYF. The CDR3 coding sequence is TGTGCCAGCAGCTTAGGCCAGGGCCTCACAGATACGCAGTATTTT. Combining the CDR3 with reference TRBV7-9 and TRBJ2-3 gives the whole variable domain DTGVSQNPRHKITKRGQNVTFRCDPISEHNRLYWYRQTLGQGPEFLTYFQNEAQLEKSRLLSDRFSAERPKGSFSTLEIQRTEQGDSAMYLCASSLGQGLTDTQYFGPGTRLTVL.